The present T cell receptor beta chain was sequenced within a study of blood T cell repertoires in COVID-19. Germline V gene data show CDR1 as SEHNR and CDR2 as FQNEAQ (reference sequence). This CDR3 has 14 residues. The germline V and J ends were trimmed by 4 bases and 4 bases, with 8 bases remaining between them. Data came from immunoSEQ multiplex PCR; TCRdb stores just in-frame clones and leaves some out. Among 200,000 to 250,000 clones listed, 83% were seen once. Allocation to cohorts depended on clinical history reported by the participants. The genes are TRBV7-9 and TRBJ1-6; possible D gene TRBD1, 5 bases. The receptor was derived from a woman aged 50 to 60 who had been exposed to COVID-19. Sequenced: PBMCs or T cells enriched from blood (not recorded which). CDR3 amino acids: CASSSGLYNSPLHF. In DNA, the CDR3 is TGTGCCAGCAGCTCGGGACTGTATAATTCACCCCTCCACTTT.